What follows describes a single T cell receptor (beta chain). Its cognate antigen has yet to be identified. No much larger clone is present one base from it, and per-base qualities are unavailable. Whole blood was collected in K2EDTA tubes by collaborating institutions according to the institutions' own protocols. For TCRbeta analysis, collaborators shipped samples in one of three forms: frozen whole blood, isolated PBMCs, or DNA extracted from either of those sample types. The data belong to a study of blood T cell repertoires in COVID-19 (dated by TCRdb to about 2020). Study-wide context: Collaborator samples came from the United States, Italy and Spain and covered acute and convalescent phases of COVID-19. The repertoires were released in a freely available public database meant as a resource for research on the immune response to SARS-CoV-2. The sample metadata nearly always contained a de-identified subject ID, COVID-19 status, age in years and sex. The prospective study material was composed of cDNA or gDNA derived from T cells, B-cell-depleted T cells, or PBMCs. Subjects who had been exposed to COVID-19, were actively infected with it, or had recovered from it provided the deeply sampled blood TCRbeta repertoires that made up the dataset. Where available, HLA class I and class II types were obtained from metadata supplied by the sample provider rather than from assay-based typing. The samples were drawn from two sources: the first 160 participants of the ongoing ImmuneRACE study, and 1,000 to 1,500 subjects contributed by 6 global collaborators. Results and caveats for the whole study, not just this receptor: How much clinical and demographic metadata was included differed by source and by participant, and the metadata was provided uncurated.

Trimmed from V: 6 bases; trimmed from J: 4 bases; junction bases lacking a gene match: 5. Via the germline V gene (reference sequence), CDR1 is MNHEY and CDR2 SMNVEV. The CDR3 spans 14 residues, from the cysteine through the phenylalanine. Kept here is only the CDR3 DNA, which spans 42 bases and is read in frame from base 1. TCRbeta CDR3 regions were amplified from genomic DNA using the immunoSEQ Assay, a bias-controlled multiplex PCR. The authors' analysis ran thus. Nucleated cell counts per sample were estimated from amplification of reference gene primers within the assay. Sequence reads were collapsed and filtered to measure the absolute abundance of every unique TCRbeta CDR3 rearrangement. Productive Simpson clonality was computed per sample as the square root of Simpson's diversity index over productive rearrangements. TCRdb retrieved this table from immuneACCESS and kept in-frame rearrangements only. Not all clones are present; in checked studies, unresolved V genes account for under half, and no reason is known for the remainder. D and trimming were read from the DNA, whereas the V and J calls and clone size are those reported in that table. The sample yields 150,000 to 180,000 clones; roughly nine tenths were counted once. The ten biggest clones cover approximately 0.59% of the sample.

The chain joins TRBV27 to TRBJ2-7; 11 junctional bases match TRBD2. The sequencing input was peripheral blood. This TCR derives from a man aged 50-59 years with acute or convalescent COVID-19. The DNA reads as follows: TGTGCCAGCAGCTATACTAGCGGGAGTTACGAGCAGTACTTC. Its protein is CASSYTSGSYEQYF.